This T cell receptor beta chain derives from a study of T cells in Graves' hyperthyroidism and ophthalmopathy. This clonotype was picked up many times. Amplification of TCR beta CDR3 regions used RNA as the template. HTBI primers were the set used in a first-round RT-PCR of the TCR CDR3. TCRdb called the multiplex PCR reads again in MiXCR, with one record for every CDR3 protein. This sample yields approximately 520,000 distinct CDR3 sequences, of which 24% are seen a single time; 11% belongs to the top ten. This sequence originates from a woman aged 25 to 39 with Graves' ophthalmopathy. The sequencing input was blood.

CDR3 region: CASSSQGARETQYF. The CDR3 coding sequence is TGTGCCAGTAGTTCTCAGGGGGCTCGGGAGACCCAGTACTTC. The chain carries TRBV19 and TRBJ2-5; 8 nucleotides match TRBD1. CDR1 and CDR2 (germline): LNHDA, SQIVND (reference sequence). This CDR3 spans 14 amino acids. After removal of 5 bases from V and 5 bases from J, the junction contained 7 bases not matched to a gene.